The clone carrying this T cell receptor (beta chain) was observed at least ten times. Its target is unknown. Germline CDR1 SGHTA, CDR2 FQGNSA. This CDR3 spans 13 amino acids. Trimming removed 5 bases from V and 5 bases from J; junction bases left unmatched: 2. Conversion of TCR transcripts into cDNA relied on 5'RACE template switching, which added a universal primer site and UMIs. TCRdb reanalysed the 5' RACE reads using MiXCR and keeps one entry per CDR3 protein. The sample yields around 140,000 distinct CDR3 sequences, 5% to 8% seen once. The record originates from a study of T cells after yellow fever vaccination. Overall study: Those fractions that held only low numbers of cells were prepared using the SMART-Seq v4 Ultra Low Input RNA kit. General study points: Clones from primary vaccination mostly reappeared after the booster (around 97% CD4, roughly 87% CD8). The bulk population could contribute abundant contaminating clonotypes to FACS-sorted repertoires.

The rearrangement links TRBV7-2 to TRBJ2-5, with 10 bases that match TRBD1. Sequences were derived from CD4+ T cells sorted from PBMCs, sampled 10 days after the yellow fever booster vaccination. This clonotype was sampled from a young man who received the YFV17D yellow fever vaccine. The CDR3 nucleotides read TGTGCCAGCAGCCCGGGACAGGGGGAGACCCAGTACTTC. Protein: CASSPGQGETQYF.